Listed below are T cell receptor beta chains from one sample, sequenced in a study of blood T cells in healthy people across ages. TCRdb called the 5' RACE reads again in MiXCR, with one record for every CDR3 protein. This table holds roughly 500,000 distinct CDR3 sequences, roughly 28% found once. The sample consisted of blood. The receptors come from a woman aged 70 to 79 in good health. Each CDR3 is given with its conserved first and last residue. The order of the fields is J gene, V gene, D gene, clone size, CDR3 protein, CDR3 DNA. A D gene is named only where the DNA matches it firmly. The size entry is marked missing in some rows and otherwise reads once, few, many or a size class.

TRBJ1-6 TRBV7-2 TRBD1 NA CASSADRGIAPLHF TGTGCCAGCAGCGCCGACAGGGGGATCGCACCCCTCCACTTT
TRBJ2-3 TRBV20-1 TRBD2 NA CSASIGTSGGAKDTQYF TGCAGTGCTAGTATCGGGACTAGCGGGGGGGCCAAGGATACGCAGTATTTT
TRBJ1-2 TRBV6-5 TRBD1 few CASSRASGGARGYTF TGTGCCAGCAGCAGAGCCTCAGGGGGCGCGAGGGGCTACACCTTC
TRBJ1-2 TRBV7-2 NA few CASSPMDYGYTF TGTGCCAGCAGCCCTATGGACTATGGCTACACCTTC
TRBJ2-5 TRBV15 NA few CATRLGIQETQYF TGTGCCACCCGCTTGGGAATCCAAGAGACCCAGTACTTC
TRBJ2-3 TRBV6-5 TRBD2 few CASRRRLAGGLRSPSTDTQYF TGTGCCAGCAGACGAAGACTAGCGGGGGGGCTGCGGTCGCCTTCGACAGATACGCAGTATTTT
TRBJ2-1 TRBV18 TRBD2 NA CASSPPSGGGHEQFF TGTGCCAGCTCACCACCAAGCGGGGGGGGTCATGAGCAGTTCTTC
TRBJ2-5 TRBV29-1 NA NA CSVVRTTSPETQYF TGCAGCGTTGTAAGGACGACGAGTCCGGAGACCCAGTACTTC
TRBJ2-7 TRBV27 TRBD2 NA CASSLLSRPGLGGSYEQYF TGTGCCAGCAGTTTATTGTCTCGCCCGGGACTAGGGGGCTCCTACGAGCAGTACTTC
TRBJ2-5 TRBV5-1 NA NA CASSSQRIETQYF TGCGCCAGCAGCTCTCAACGGATTGAGACCCAGTACTTC
TRBJ1-1 TRBV7-2 NA NA CASSREMNTEAFF TGTGCCAGCAGCCGAGAGATGAACACTGAAGCTTTCTTT
TRBJ2-4 TRBV20-1 NA NA CSAIVPGQDPEAKNIQYF TGCAGTGCTATCGTCCCAGGGCAGGACCCGGAGGCCAAAAACATTCAGTACTTC
TRBJ2-2 TRBV11-3 NA NA CASSLAGTFTGELFF TGTGCCAGCAGCCTCGCCGGTACCTTCACCGGGGAGCTGTTTTTT
TRBJ2-5 TRBV20-1 NA NA CSAITQAQETQYF TGCAGTGCTATTACCCAGGCCCAAGAGACCCAGTACTTC
TRBJ2-3 TRBV2 TRBD2 NA CAIPGGGVGTDTQYF TGTGCCATTCCCGGCGGGGGGGTGGGCACAGATACGCAGTATTTT
TRBJ2-5 TRBV20-1 TRBD1 many CSALGTGRIQYF TGCAGTGCTCTCGGGACAGGCCGAATCCAGTACTTC
TRBJ1-2 TRBV20-1 NA NA CSAVDGPTYGYTF TGCAGTGCTGTCGACGGGCCTACTTATGGCTACACCTTC
TRBJ2-5 TRBV4-3 TRBD2 few CASSQRLTSEETQYF TGCGCCAGCAGCCAACGACTGACTAGCGAAGAGACCCAGTACTTC
TRBJ1-1 TRBV7-2 NA NA CASSLAAGTEAFF TGTGCCAGCAGCTTAGCGGCGGGGACTGAAGCTTTCTTT
TRBJ2-6 TRBV12-3/TRBV12-4 TRBD2 NA CAPIGAGGTSGANVRTF TGTGCCCCGATCGGAGCGGGAGGGACCTCTGGGGCCAACGTCCGGACTTTC
TRBJ1-1 TRBV5-6 TRBD1 NA CASGPDRFMNTEAFF TGTGCCAGCGGCCCGGACAGGTTCATGAACACTGAAGCTTTCTTT
TRBJ2-1 TRBV3-1 NA NA CASSQIINEQFF TGTGCCAGCAGCCAAATTATCAATGAGCAGTTCTTC
TRBJ1-4 TRBV20-1 TRBD1 NA CSASQGPGKLFF TGCAGTGCCTCACAGGGGCCAGGGAAACTGTTTTTT
TRBJ2-1 TRBV15 TRBD2 NA CATSKTSGYNEQFF TGTGCCACCAGCAAGACTAGCGGGTACAATGAGCAGTTCTTC
TRBJ1-5 TRBV3-1 NA few CASSQEDGASNQPQHF TGTGCCAGCAGCCAAGAAGACGGCGCCTCGAATCAGCCCCAGCATTTT
TRBJ1-4 TRBV12-3/TRBV12-4 NA NA CASSLIARALPRKTGKLFF TGTGCCAGCAGTTTGATTGCCCGGGCCTTACCACGAAAAACGGGCAAACTGTTTTTT
TRBJ1-1 TRBV11-2 NA NA CASSLGMGTEAFF TGTGCCAGCAGCCTAGGTATGGGCACTGAAGCTTTCTTT
TRBJ1-3 TRBV25-1 NA NA CASSQGQGSGNTIYF TGTGCCAGCAGTCAAGGTCAAGGCTCTGGAAACACCATATATTTT
TRBJ2-7 TRBV18 TRBD2 NA CASSPSGLAGYEQYF TGTGCCAGCTCCCCCTCGGGACTAGCGGGGTACGAGCAGTACTTC
TRBJ2-5 TRBV5-6 NA many CASSLPGEVIGEETQYF TGTGCCAGCAGCTTACCAGGGGAGGTAATAGGCGAAGAGACCCAGTACTTC
TRBJ2-5 TRBV20-1 NA NA CSARDWGGPRETQYF TGCAGTGCTAGAGACTGGGGGGGGCCGAGAGAGACCCAGTACTTC
TRBJ1-1 TRBV20-1 NA few CSARDSGGWNTEAFF TGCAGTGCTAGAGATAGCGGGGGATGGAACACTGAAGCTTTCTTT
TRBJ2-3 TRBV20-1 NA few CSATIGTDTQYF TGCAGTGCAACGATCGGGACAGATACGCAGTATTTT
TRBJ2-7 TRBV7-9 NA few CASSRGWASYEQYF TGTGCCAGCAGCAGAGGGTGGGCTTCCTACGAGCAGTACTTC
TRBJ2-5 TRBV6-1 NA few CASSVGLKETQYF TGTGCCAGCAGTGTGGGACTTAAAGAGACCCAGTACTTC
TRBJ2-7 TRBV7-2 TRBD2 NA CASSLGIAGQGEQYF TGTGCCAGCAGCTTAGGAATAGCGGGGCAGGGAGAGCAGTACTTC
TRBJ1-2 TRBV20-1 NA few CSARGSEGYGYTF TGCAGTGCTAGAGGGAGCGAAGGCTATGGCTACACCTTC
TRBJ1-4 TRBV12-3/TRBV12-4 NA few CASSLVGRESEKLFF TGTGCCAGCAGTTTAGTGGGCAGGGAAAGTGAAAAACTGTTTTTT
TRBJ2-2 TRBV6-2/TRBV6-3 NA NA CATLPGGLNTGELFF TGTGCCACTCTGCCGGGGGGCCTGAACACCGGGGAGCTGTTTTTT
TRBJ2-5 TRBV20-1 TRBD2 NA CSARNSGGVETQYF TGCAGTGCTAGAAATAGCGGGGGGGTTGAGACCCAGTACTTC
TRBJ2-3 TRBV29-1 TRBD1 NA CSVRQGSRDTQYF TGCAGCGTTCGACAGGGCAGCAGAGATACGCAGTATTTT
TRBJ2-7 TRBV11-3 TRBD1 few CASSSDGTGPYEQYF TGTGCCAGCAGCTCAGACGGGACAGGGCCCTACGAGCAGTACTTC
TRBJ1-2 TRBV4-3 TRBD1 many CASSRPDRGQRGYTF TGCGCCAGCAGCCGACCGGACAGGGGGCAGAGAGGCTACACCTTC
TRBJ1-2 TRBV7-2 NA NA CASSLARDSYGYTF TGTGCCAGCAGCTTAGCGAGGGATTCCTATGGCTACACCTTC
TRBJ1-1 TRBV4-3 NA few CASSRSFRDGIGTEAFF TGCGCCAGCAGCCGCTCATTCAGGGACGGGATTGGCACTGAAGCTTTCTTT
TRBJ2-7 TRBV3-1 TRBD2 NA CASSLQAGPSYEQYF TGTGCCAGCAGCCTCCAAGCGGGGCCATCCTACGAGCAGTACTTC
TRBJ1-4 TRBV5-1 TRBD1 NA CASSGGQTNEKLFF TGCGCCAGCAGCGGGGGACAGACTAATGAAAAACTGTTTTTT
TRBJ1-1 TRBV5-1 NA few CASTPSGSTEAFF TGCGCCAGCACCCCAAGCGGGAGCACTGAAGCTTTCTTT
TRBJ1-1 TRBV10-3 NA NA CAISNRVTEAFF TGTGCCATCAGTAACAGGGTCACTGAAGCTTTCTTT
TRBJ2-5 TRBV5-1 NA NA CASSLPTQETQYF TGCGCCAGCAGTTTACCGACACAAGAGACCCAGTACTTC
TRBJ2-1 TRBV2 NA NA CASSLKMNRDTPRDEQFF TGTGCCAGCAGCCTAAAAATGAACCGGGACACCCCTCGGGATGAGCAGTTCTTC
TRBJ2-7 TRBV29-1 NA NA CSVGGGVMTFGRSTYEQYF TGCAGCGTGGGAGGGGGGGTAATGACTTTCGGGAGGTCGACCTACGAGCAGTACTTC
TRBJ2-1 TRBV4-3 NA NA CASSQDRGEQFF TGCGCCAGCAGCCAAGATCGAGGCGAGCAGTTCTTC
TRBJ2-1 TRBV5-1 NA few CASSLVAGANNEQFF TGCGCCAGCAGCTTGGTCGCGGGGGCAAATAATGAGCAGTTCTTC